The 14 T cell receptor beta chains listed next were all sequenced from one sample in a study of blood T cell repertoires in COVID-19. The repertoire was sequenced with immunoSEQ multiplex PCR; TCRdb's copy has only in-frame clones and lacks some. The sample consists of approximately 220,000 clones, about 80% of them appearing once. The sample comprised peripheral blood. These receptors originate from a woman aged 55-70 years with acute or convalescent COVID-19.

The chain combines TRBV6-6 with TRBJ2-7; no clear D. CDR1 is MNHNY and CDR2 is SVGAGI in the germline V gene (reference sequence). The CDR3 runs to 17 residues. The V end lost 5 bases, the J end lost 0 bases, and 20 bases lay between the germline ends. CDR3 in DNA: TGTGCCAGCAGTCCCGATGTAGTTGGCGGTAGCTCCTACGAGCAGTACTTC. Amino acids: CASSPDVVGGSSYEQYF.

This clone occurred once. The CDR3 DNA follows: TGTGCCATCAGTGATGGAGACAATCAGCCCCAGCATTTT. Translated, it gives CAISDGDNQPQHF. The chain recombines TRBV10-3 with TRBJ1-5; no clear D gene. The CDR3 consists of 13 residues. Germline-derived CDR1 and CDR2 are ENHRY and SYGVKD. Deletions cut 3 bases from V and 3 bases from J, with 6 bases between.

This clone appeared a single time. The rearrangement joins TRBV30 to TRBJ2-2, with TRBD2 matching over 7 bases. The V gene end was trimmed by 0 bases and the J gene end by 8 bases; junction bases not matched to a gene: 0. Germline CDR1 reads GTSNPN; CDR2 reads SVGIG (reference sequence). The CDR3 runs to 12 residues. The CDR3 region has the DNA TGTGCCTGGAGTGTAGCGGGGGGGGAGCTGTTTTTT. This gives the protein CAWSVAGGELFF. The variable domain in full, completed from reference TRBV30 and TRBJ2-2, reads SQTIHQWPATLVQPVGSPLSLECTVEGTSNPNLYWYRQAAGRGLQLLFYSVGIGQISSEVPQNLSASRPQDRQFILSSKKLLLSDSGFYLCAWSVAGGELFFGEGSRLTVL.

The chain joins TRBV19 to TRBJ2-5; a possible D gene is TRBD1 (5 bases). Germline V CDR1 and CDR2: LNHDA, SQIVND (reference sequence). V was pared by 4 bases and J by 4 bases, with 10 bases between. The CDR3 is made up of 13 amino acids. CDR3 loop: CASSTGPPETQYF. The CDR3 DNA is TGTGCCAGTAGTACAGGGCCCCCAGAGACCCAGTACTTC.

This clone has a single count. The chain combines TRBV9 with TRBJ2-7; 10 bases map to TRBD1. CDR3 length: 15 residues. Trimming cost V 4 bases and J 7 bases; bases outside gene matches: 11. Germline CDR1 is SGDLS and CDR2 is YYNGEE. The CDR3: CASSSSGTGVGEQYF. In DNA, the CDR3 is TGTGCCAGCAGCTCGTCCGGGACAGGGGTTGGAGAGCAGTACTTC.

The chain carries TRBV19 and TRBJ1-1, with a tentative D call TRBD1 (6 bases). Germline-derived CDR1 and CDR2 are LNHDA and SQIVND (reference sequence). The ends were cut back, 5 bases at V and 12 bases at J, with 25 bases in the middle. There are 15 residues in the CDR3. CDR3: CASSPRQTGPTEPFF. The DNA of the CDR3 is TGTGCCAGTAGTCCCCGACAAACAGGGCCGACGGAGCCTTTCTTT.

CDR3 bases: TGTGCCAGCAGTACGCCTCAGGGGGGCTACACTGAAGCTTTCTTT. Protein product: CASSTPQGGYTEAFF. J is TRBJ1-1 and V is TRBV28, with 7 bases identical to TRBD1. V lost 5 bases to trimming and J lost 3 bases; unmatched junction nucleotides: 9. This CDR3 is 15 amino acids long. In germline, CDR1 is MDHEN, CDR2 SYDVKM. The full variable domain, with the rest looked up from reference TRBV28 and TRBJ1-1, is DVKVTQSSRYLVKRTGEKVFLECVQDMDHENMFWYRQDPGLGLRLIYFSYDVKMKEKGDIPEGYSVSREKKERFSLILESASTNQTSMYLCASSTPQGGYTEAFFGQGTRLTVV.

The V call is TRBV28, the J call TRBJ1-1, with TRBD1 identical over 9 bases. Per the germline V gene, CDR1 is MDHEN and CDR2 is SYDVKM. The CDR3 is made up of 15 amino acids. V shed 7 bases, J shed 3 bases, and the junction held 9 bases outside the gene matches. CDR3 in DNA: TGTGCCAGCATTCTTAGGACAGGGGTGGACACTGAAGCTTTCTTT. Its protein is CASILRTGVDTEAFF.

Notes on this clone: Other DNA variants within this sample encode the same CDR3. This chain uses TRBV5-6 with TRBJ1-1; tentative D call: TRBD1 (5 bases). This CDR3 region has 13 residues. V was clipped by 0 bases and J by 5 bases, with 8 bases between them. Germline V gives CDR1 SGHDT, CDR2 YYEEEE. This chain's CDR3 is CASSLGGGTEAFF. CDR3 bases: TGTGCCAGCAGCTTGGGCGGGGGTACTGAAGCTTTCTTT.

The chain employs TRBV11-3 and TRBJ2-3; D ambiguous. The germline V and J ends were trimmed by 1 base and 7 bases, with 9 bases remaining between them. This CDR3 contains 13 residues. Germline V gives CDR1 SGHNT, CDR2 YENEEA. CDR3 residues: CASSLGRINTQYF. In DNA, the CDR3 is TGTGCCAGCAGCTTAGGGCGGATCAATACGCAGTATTTT.

The DNA for the CDR3 is TGTGCCAGCAGTGCCACTAGCGGCGGTGTTCTTGGAGGCACAGATACGCAGTATTTT. Its protein is CASSATSGGVLGGTDTQYF. The chain joins TRBV6-1 to TRBJ2-3; 8 bases align to TRBD2. Trimming took 4 bases from V and 1 from J; bases not matched to a gene: 16. Germline lookup yields CDR1 MNHNS and CDR2 SASEGT. CDR3 length: 19 amino acids.

The chain links TRBV28 to TRBJ1-2; 7 bases align to TRBD1. With V trimmed by 2 bases and J by 6 bases, 3 bases remained unmatched. From germline, CDR1 is MDHEN and CDR2 SYDVKM. This CDR3 is 13 amino acids long. CDR3 DNA: TGTGCCAGCAGTTTAAGGGGGCGGAATGGCTACACCTTC. This gives the protein CASSLRGRNGYTF.

CDR3 bases: TGCGCCAGCAGCCGGGACTACCCGAGCACAGATACGCAGTATTTT. Residues: CASSRDYPSTDTQYF. The rearrangement joins TRBV5-1 to TRBJ2-3; 7 bases line up with TRBD2. Germline V gene data show CDR1 as SGHRS and CDR2 as YFSETQ. The CDR3 spans 15 residues. V lost 4 bases and J lost 0; bases outside the gene matches: 5.

V gene TRBV5-4 combines with J gene TRBJ2-2; TRBD1 might be the D (5 bases). From germline, CDR1 is SGHNT and CDR2 YYREEE (reference sequence). The CDR3 loop spans 14 amino acids. V gave up 0 bases and J gave up 6 bases, with 9 bases separating them. The CDR3 sequence: CASSLVAGSGELFF. The CDR3 DNA follows: TGTGCCAGCAGCTTGGTTGCAGGGTCCGGGGAGCTGTTTTTT.